This T cell receptor (beta chain) was identified in a study of T cell responses to AZD1222 COVID-19 vaccine. Study conclusions and caveats: Of spike-specific TCRs, nearly half reportedly target regions left unmutated in variants. Compared with day 0, the breadth and depth of the Spike-specific TCR repertoire rose significantly after two doses of AZD1222. Only a handful of AZD1222 recipients, roughly 6 in all, had baseline seropositivity.

Notes on this clone: Its antigen is unidentified.

V was trimmed by 4 bases and J by 6 bases, leaving 9 bases between them. The CDR3 extends over 12 amino acids. Germline CDR1 is KGHDR and CDR2 is SFDVKD. The repertoire was sequenced with immunoSEQ multiplex PCR; TCRdb's copy has only in-frame clones and lacks some. The repertoire includes under 110,000 clones, more than 75% of them detected once, and about a tenth sits in the top ten. Pooling was applied to second doses at about 4 or about 12 weeks. The chain has TRBV24-1 and TRBJ2-7; TRBD1 might be the D (5 bases). This receptor was identified in an adult who received the AZD1222 COVID-19 vaccine. The starting material was peripheral blood, obtained 28 days after the second AZD1222 dose. The CDR3 here is CATSDPGFEQYF. In DNA, the CDR3 is TGTGCCACCAGTGACCCAGGGTTCGAGCAGTACTTC.